One sample yielded the 7 T cell receptor beta chains listed below, sequenced in a study of OX40 agonist ivuxolimab in advanced cancers. Generated by immunoSEQ multiplex PCR, the TCRdb table keeps only in-frame clones and is missing some. The table has 100,000 or so clones, 70% to 90% seen once. Sequencing was performed on CD4+ or CD8+ T cells sorted from blood, taken in a trial of the OX40 agonist ivuxolimab. The receptors come from an adult with an advanced solid tumor such as melanoma, head and neck, liver or kidney cancer.

This chain uses TRBV11-2 with TRBJ2-1; D remains ambiguous. Per the germline V gene, CDR1 is SGHAT and CDR2 is FQNNGV. The V and J ends lost 0 bases and 5 bases respectively, with 5 bases between them. The CDR3 is made up of 13 amino acids. The CDR3 region is CASSLDSNNEQFF. DNA for the CDR3: TGTGCCAGCAGCTTAGACAGTAACAATGAGCAGTTCTTC.

This sequence joins TRBV19 and TRBJ1-5; 9 nucleotides line up with TRBD1. J lost 3 bases, V lost 5 bases, and 8 bases had no gene match. The CDR3 covers 16 residues. Looked up from germline, CDR1 is LNHDA and CDR2 is SQIVND (reference sequence). The CDR3 here is CASSVGTGTYNQPQHF. As DNA, the CDR3 is TGTGCCAGTAGTGTGGGGACAGGGACCTACAATCAGCCCCAGCATTTT.

The chain is built from TRBV19 and TRBJ1-2, with D possibly matching TRBD1 (5 bases). CDR3 length equals 16 residues. Germline-derived CDR1 and CDR2 are LNHDA and SQIVND (reference sequence). V was clipped by 3 bases and J by 0 bases, with 14 bases between them. CDR3 nucleotide sequence: TGTGCCAGTAGTATTTTAATGGGGCGGGCTAACTATGGCTACACCTTC. This gives the protein CASSILMGRANYGYTF. The variable domain in full, with the rest retrieved from reference TRBV19 and TRBJ1-2, is DGGITQSPKYLFRKEGQNVTLSCEQNLNHDAMYWYRQDPGQGLRLIYYSQIVNDFQKGDIAEGYSVSREKKESFPLTVTSAQKNPTAFYLCASSILMGRANYGYTFGSGTRLTVV.

The J gene is TRBJ1-2, the V gene TRBV27; 7 positions match TRBD1. The trim removed 8 bases at V and 0 bases at J, leaving 6 bases unmatched. This CDR3 has 14 amino acids. Germline V lookup: CDR1 MNHEY, CDR2 SMNVEV (reference sequence). CDR3 bases: TGTGCCAGCCGCGGGACAGCCGCTAACTATGGCTACACCTTC. Its translation is CASRGTAANYGYTF.

This clone was detected once. The chain's CDR3 is CASSLGLTLGETQYF. CDR3 DNA sequence: TGCGCCAGCAGCTTGGGTCTTACATTGGGGGAGACCCAGTACTTC. This chain uses TRBV5-1 with TRBJ2-5; D not certain. The CDR3 spans 15 residues. In germline, CDR1 is SGHRS, CDR2 YFSETQ. Trimming shortened V by 0 bases and J by 5 bases, and 14 bases separated the two germline ends.

The chain joins TRBV5-1 to TRBJ2-1; no definite D call. The CDR3 totals 16 residues. Germline V gene data show CDR1 as SGHRS and CDR2 as YFSETQ. V lost 1 base and J lost 0, with 11 bases in between. CDR3 sequence reads: CASSLRDDFSYNEQFF. Here the CDR3 DNA reads TGCGCCAGCAGCTTGAGGGATGACTTCTCCTACAATGAGCAGTTCTTC.

The chain is built from TRBV7-3 and TRBJ2-7, with a tentative D call TRBD2 (5 bases). Trimming pared 2 bases from V and 1 base from J, leaving 9 bases between. The CDR3 extends over 14 amino acids. CDR1 and CDR2 (germline): SGHTA, FQGTGA. The CDR3 nucleotides read TGTGCCAGCAGCTTAGAACGGGGATCCTACGAGCAGTACTTC. Translating gives CASSLERGSYEQYF.